These 32 T cell receptor beta chains originate from one sample sequenced in a study of shared clonotypes between healthy human individuals. Method: immunoSEQ multiplex PCR; TCRdb's copy keeps in-frame clones and lacks some. The sample carries 1,100,000 or so clones, about 84% recorded once. The material sequenced was memory CD4+ T cells from PBMCs. Subset: CD45RA-negative fraction. The receptors derive from a man younger than 35 in good health. Some clones in this sample may be carry-over from other donors' samples.

This chain links TRBV10-3 with TRBJ1-1; 8 bases match TRBD1. This CDR3 has 14 residues. From germline, CDR1 is ENHRY and CDR2 SYGVKD. Germline trimming cut 6 bases from V and 1 base from J; bases unmatched to any gene: 4. The CDR3 DNA reads as TGTGCCATCAGCCCCGGACAGGGGAACACTGAAGCTTTCTTT. It yields the protein CAISPGQGNTEAFF.

The chain has TRBV15 and TRBJ2-7; tentatively, D is TRBD2 (6 bases). The CDR3 covers 16 residues. V lost 0 bases, J lost 5 bases, and 17 bases lay in between. Germline V gene sequence: CDR1 LNHNV, CDR2 YYDKDF (reference sequence). CDR3 bases: TGTGCCACCAGCAGAGATGGCCCCGGGGGTGGCAACGAGCAGTACTTC. Translation: CATSRDGPGGGNEQYF.

A note on this clone: One end of the junction varies from germline; a read error may be responsible. The chain joins TRBV28 to TRBJ2-7; D remains ambiguous. The germline gives CDR1 MDHEN, CDR2 SYDVKM. The CDR3 runs to 13 residues. CDR3 sequence reads: CASSPGPSYEQCF. For the CDR3, the DNA is TGTGCCAGCAGTCCCGGGCCCTCCTACGAGCAGTGCTTC.

This clone came up a few times. The V call is TRBV14, the J call TRBJ1-1, with a possible D match to TRBD1 (5 bases). Germline V gene data show CDR1 as SGHDN and CDR2 as FVKESK. V was shortened by 1 base and J by 4 bases, with 10 bases between the two germline ends. CDR3 length: 14 residues. The CDR3 DNA sequence: TGTGCCAGCAGCCAAGTTGCAGGGCCCACTGAAGCTTTCTTT. Amino acids: CASSQVAGPTEAFF.

This clone occurred a few times. The sample contains more than one DNA sequence encoding this CDR3. The chain carries TRBV18 and TRBJ1-3; D is undetermined. Germline CDR1 reads KGHSH; CDR2 reads LQKENI. This CDR3 has 14 amino acids. The V gene lost 2 bases and the J gene lost 0 bases, with 5 bases spanning the gap. The CDR3 spells CASSPGLSGNTIYF. The CDR3 coding sequence is TGTGCCAGCTCACCAGGTCTCTCTGGAAACACCATATATTTT.

V and J are TRBV21-1 and TRBJ1-2. TRBV21-1 is given as a pseudogene. The CDR3 loop spans 13 amino acids. The CDR3 sequence is CASRKFPNYGYTF. In nucleotides, the CDR3 is TGTGCCAGCAGGAAATTCCCGAACTATGGCTACACCTTC.

CDR3 sequence reads: CASSSPASGSLKTQYF. The CDR3 region has the DNA TGTGCCAGCAGTTCCCCGGCTAGCGGGAGTTTAAAGACCCAGTACTTC. J is TRBJ2-5 and V is TRBV27, with TRBD2 identical over 10 bases. This CDR3 spans 16 amino acids. CDR1 is MNHEY, CDR2 SMNVEV, per germline (reference sequence). J lost 6 bases, V lost 4 bases, and 11 bases had no gene match.

The chain employs TRBV2 and TRBJ2-2; a possible D gene is TRBD1 (5 bases). Germline assignment: CDR1 SNHLY and CDR2 FYNNEI. The length of the CDR3 is 12 residues. V lost 11 bases and J 3 bases, leaving 10 bases between the germline ends. The CDR3, as DNA: TGTGCCGGTGGACAATACACCGGGGAGCTGTTTTTT. Its protein product is CAGGQYTGELFF.

This chain joins TRBV11-2 and TRBJ2-3, with TRBD2 as a possible D gene (5 bases). This CDR3 is built from 15 residues. Germline CDR1 is SGHAT and CDR2 is FQNNGV. Trimming took 5 bases from V and 6 from J, leaving 18 bases between them. The CDR3 DNA is TGTGCCAGCAGCATAGCGCCGGGGTATCCGGATACGCAGTATTTT. Protein product: CASSIAPGYPDTQYF.

V usage is TRBV10-3 and J usage is TRBJ2-3; possibly TRBD1 for D (5 bases). The CDR3 length is 13 residues. Germline CDR1 reads ENHRY; CDR2 reads SYGVKD. Trimming took off 6 bases at V and 1 base at J, with 8 bases between the two ends. The CDR3 loop reads CAISPTGTDTQYF. In DNA form, the CDR3 reads TGTGCCATCAGCCCGACAGGCACAGATACGCAGTATTTT.

Of note for this clone: Just one base apart from a much larger clone, this may be a read error. V is TRBV2 and J is TRBJ2-1; 8 nucleotides line up with TRBD2. Germline V gene lookup returns CDR1 SNHLY and CDR2 FYNNEI. Trimming at V came to 6 bases and at J to 8 bases, leaving 3 bases not matched to a gene. CDR3 size: 12 residues. The CDR3 reads CASSQTSDEQFF. CDR3 nucleotides: TGTGCCAGCAGCCAGACTAGCGATGAGCAGTTCTTC. The full variable domain, in which reference TRBV2 and TRBJ2-1 provide the parts outside the CDR3, is EPEVTQTPSHQVTQMGQEVILRCVPISNHLYFYWYRQILGQKVEFLVSFYNNEISEKSEIFDDQFSVERPDGSNFTLKIRSTKLEDSAMYFCASSQTSDEQFFGPGTRLTVL.

The rearrangement joins TRBV29-1 to TRBJ2-2; D remains unclear. In germline, CDR1 is SQVTM, CDR2 ANQGSEA. This CDR3 is built from 15 residues. The ends were cut back, 5 bases at V and 2 bases at J, with 15 bases in the middle. The CDR3 coding sequence is TGCAGCGTTATTGCTGGGTCGGTAAACACCGGGGAGCTGTTTTTT. Translation: CSVIAGSVNTGELFF.

This chain links TRBV11-1 with TRBJ1-4; D unresolved. Trimming removed 1 base from V and 2 bases from J, with 5 bases in between. In germline, CDR1 is SGHAT, CDR2 FQDESV (reference sequence). The CDR3 covers 14 residues. CDR3 DNA sequence: TGTGCCAGCAGCTTAGACCCGACTAATGAAAAACTGTTTTTT. This gives the protein CASSLDPTNEKLFF. Using reference TRBV11-1 and TRBJ1-4 for the parts outside the CDR3, the full variable domain is EAEVAQSPRYKITEKSQAVAFWCDPISGHATLYWYRQILGQGPELLVQFQDESVVDDSQLPKDRFSAERLKGVDSTLKIQPAELGDSAMYLCASSLDPTNEKLFFGSGTQLSVL.

The chain is built from TRBV2 and TRBJ2-4; 7 positions agree with TRBD1. V shed 11 bases and J 7 bases; nucleotides not matched to a gene: 8. Germline assignment: CDR1 SNHLY and CDR2 FYNNEI. The CDR3 covers 12 residues. In DNA, the CDR3 is TGTGCCGGTAGGACAGGCGGGAACATTCAGTACTTC. Its protein is CAGRTGGNIQYF.

This chain uses TRBV28 with TRBJ2-7; the match to TRBD2 covers 8 bases. Germline loops: CDR1 MDHEN, CDR2 SYDVKM. J lost 6 bases, V lost 6 bases, and 7 bases had no gene match. The CDR3 is 13 amino acids. The CDR3 DNA sequence: TGTGCCAGCAGCCTTGACGGGAGGGGCGAGCAGTACTTC. Its translation is CASSLDGRGEQYF.

Comment on this clone: This sample includes further DNA sequences coding for the same CDR3. V and J are TRBV6-5 and TRBJ2-7; D unresolved. Germline V lookup: CDR1 MNHEY, CDR2 SVGAGI. V gave up 6 bases and J gave up 1 base, with 16 bases separating them. The CDR3 has 15 amino acids. The CDR3, as DNA: TGTGCCAGCAGCCCTGTATGGGCGAGTTCCTACGAGCAGTACTTC. It specifies CASSPVWASSYEQYF.

In this sample, this clone turned up a few times. The rearrangement uses TRBV30 and TRBJ1-5; D is unresolved. With 7 bases removed from V and 0 bases from J, the gap between germline ends came to 10 bases. The CDR3 runs to 13 residues. From germline, CDR1 is GTSNPN and CDR2 SVGIG (reference sequence). The CDR3 here is CALGHLSNQPQHF. The CDR3 DNA reads as TGTGCCTTAGGGCACCTTAGCAATCAGCCCCAGCATTTT.

This chain links TRBV6-1 with TRBJ2-3, with 8 bases identical to TRBD1. V lost 2 bases and J lost 3; bases outside the gene matches: 4. The CDR3 runs to 15 residues. The germline CDR1 and CDR2 sequences are MNHNS and SASEGT. In DNA form, the CDR3 reads TGTGCCAGCAGTGAAAGCTACAGGGGGACAGATACGCAGTATTTT. This gives the protein CASSESYRGTDTQYF.

The CDR3 loop reads CASSDIGTGSQPQHF. Here the CDR3 DNA reads TGTGCCAGCAGTGATATTGGGACAGGGTCCCAGCCCCAGCATTTT. The rearrangement joins TRBV6-1 to TRBJ1-5; 9 nucleotides align to TRBD1. This CDR3 has 15 amino acids. V trimming: 3 bases; J trimming: 7 bases; junction bases outside the gene matches: 7. CDR1 MNHNS and CDR2 SASEGT come from the germline V gene.

The chain is built from TRBV28 and TRBJ2-1; 8 bases agree with TRBD1. CDR1 and CDR2 from the germline V gene are MDHEN and SYDVKM. Losses at the gene ends were 3 bases for V and 5 bases for J; bases not matched to a gene: 9. The CDR3 covers 16 residues. The CDR3 loop is CASSLVRGPKNNEQFF. Written as DNA, the CDR3 is TGTGCCAGCAGTTTGGTCAGGGGGCCAAAAAACAATGAGCAGTTCTTC.

V gene TRBV28 combines with J gene TRBJ1-2; D is undetermined. The CDR3 has 15 residues. In germline, CDR1 is MDHEN, CDR2 SYDVKM. The V end was cut by 5 bases, the J end by 2 bases, with 15 bases between. CDR3 nucleotide sequence: TGTGCCAGCAGTCCCGGCAGAAACTTAAACTATGGCTACACCTTC. It yields the protein CASSPGRNLNYGYTF.

This clone was counted once. The chain is built from TRBV5-1 and TRBJ1-1; the D gene is possibly TRBD1 (5 bases). Trimming left V 5 bases short and J 0 bases short, with 17 bases between. The CDR3 has 16 residues. In germline, CDR1 is SGHRS, CDR2 YFSETQ. The CDR3 DNA sequence: TGCGCCAGCAGGTTCCAGGGCCTTAATTTGAACACTGAAGCTTTCTTT. Translated: CASRFQGLNLNTEAFF.

The chain recombines TRBV28 with TRBJ2-5; 7 bases are shared with TRBD1. This CDR3 is 13 amino acids long. The V and J ends lost 6 bases and 2 bases, in that order; junction bases with no gene match: 3. The V gene's germline CDR1 is MDHEN and CDR2 SYDVKM. The CDR3 DNA reads as TGTGCCAGCAGACAGGGGTCTCAAGAGACCCAGTACTTC. It translates to CASRQGSQETQYF.

This sequence joins TRBV5-1 and TRBJ2-4; unclear D gene. Germline CDR1 is SGHRS and CDR2 is YFSETQ. The CDR3 has 13 residues. Trimming removed 2 bases at V and 3 bases at J, with 6 bases between. CDR3 protein: CASSFSDKNIQYF. The DNA for the CDR3 is TGCGCCAGCAGCTTTTCCGACAAAAACATTCAGTACTTC.

This clone was counted once. The chain employs TRBV27 and TRBJ2-1, with 12 bases that match TRBD2. The CDR3 runs to 15 residues. With 5 bases clipped from V and 5 bases from J, the junction kept 4 bases outside the gene matches. Per the germline V gene, CDR1 is MNHEY and CDR2 is SMNVEV (reference sequence). This CDR3 reads CASSGLAGIDNEQFF. For the CDR3, the DNA is TGTGCCAGCAGTGGACTAGCGGGGATTGACAATGAGCAGTTCTTC.

The genes are TRBV28 and TRBJ2-7, with TRBD2 identical over 10 bases. The J segment lost 4 bases and the V segment lost 4 bases, leaving 13 bases of the junction unmatched. Germline-derived CDR1 and CDR2 are MDHEN and SYDVKM. The CDR3 has 17 residues. CDR3 region: CASSSQAGTSVQYEQYF. The CDR3 DNA reads TGTGCCAGCAGTTCCCAGGCCGGGACTAGCGTTCAGTACGAGCAGTACTTC. Filled out from reference TRBV28 and TRBJ2-7, the complete variable domain reads DVKVTQSSRYLVKRTGEKVFLECVQDMDHENMFWYRQDPGLGLRLIYFSYDVKMKEKGDIPEGYSVSREKKERFSLILESASTNQTSMYLCASSSQAGTSVQYEQYFGPGTRLTVT.

CDR3 nucleotides: TGTGCCAGCAGCCAGCGGACTAGCGGGAGGGCCCTGGTTGAGCAGTTCTTC. Translated: CASSQRTSGRALVEQFF. The chain carries TRBV14 and TRBJ2-1, with 15 bases matching TRBD2. Per the germline V gene, CDR1 is SGHDN and CDR2 is FVKESK. The CDR3 runs to 17 residues. The J segment lost 9 bases and the V segment lost 3 bases, leaving 9 bases of the junction unmatched.

This chain uses TRBV7-2 with TRBJ2-2; 10 positions match TRBD2. The junction had 11 bases not matched to a gene; V was cut back by 1 base and J by 6 bases. The CDR3 contains 18 residues. CDR1 is SGHTA and CDR2 is FQGNSA in the germline V gene. DNA of the CDR3: TGTGCCAGCAGCTTAGAGGCGGTCCTAGCGGGAGTCTCCGGGGAGCTGTTTTTT. This encodes CASSLEAVLAGVSGELFF. Full variable domain (remainder filled in from reference TRBV7-2 and TRBJ2-2): GAGVSQSPSNKVTEKGKDVELRCDPISGHTALYWYRQSLGQGLEFLIYFQGNSAPDKSGLPSDRFSAERTGGSVSTLTIQRTQQEDSAVYLCASSLEAVLAGVSGELFFGEGSRLTVL.

Worth noting for this clone: This sample includes further DNA sequences coding for the same CDR3. This chain uses TRBV29-1 with TRBJ2-1; 11 bases agree with TRBD2. Trimming took 2 bases from V and 0 from J; bases not matched to a gene: 3. Germline V lookup: CDR1 SQVTM, CDR2 ANQGSEA. CDR3 length equals 16 residues. The CDR3 here is CSVETGLAASYNEQFF. CDR3 nucleotides: TGCAGCGTTGAAACGGGACTAGCGGCCTCCTACAATGAGCAGTTCTTC.

This clone was counted a single time. V usage is TRBV25-1 and J usage is TRBJ2-1; D may be TRBD1 or TRBD2 (5 bases each). This CDR3 is 12 amino acids long. CDR1 and CDR2 (germline): MGHDK, SYGVNS. V shed 2 bases and J shed 15 bases, with 14 bases lying between them. CDR3 protein: CASSEGGPLRFF. The DNA for the CDR3 is TGTGCCAGCAGTGAAGGGGGACCTCTACGGTTCTTC.

The chain couples TRBV30 to TRBJ1-2; D gene ambiguous. The CDR3 contains 15 residues. V lost 3 bases, J lost 2 bases, and 16 bases lay in between. In germline, CDR1 is GTSNPN, CDR2 SVGIG (reference sequence). CDR3 in amino acids: CAWRPEGGFNYGYTF. For the CDR3, the DNA is TGTGCCTGGAGACCCGAGGGAGGTTTCAACTATGGCTACACCTTC.

Comment on this clone: Other DNA sequences in the same sample also yield this CDR3. The V gene is TRBV5-1, the J gene TRBJ1-3; possibly TRBD1 for D (5 bases). The CDR3 spans 14 residues. Germline V lookup: CDR1 SGHRS, CDR2 YFSETQ. The V end lost 4 bases, the J end lost 0 bases, and 8 bases lay between the germline ends. As DNA, the CDR3 is TGCGCCAGCAGCGGGGCCTCCTCTGGAAACACCATATATTTT. Translated: CASSGASSGNTIYF.